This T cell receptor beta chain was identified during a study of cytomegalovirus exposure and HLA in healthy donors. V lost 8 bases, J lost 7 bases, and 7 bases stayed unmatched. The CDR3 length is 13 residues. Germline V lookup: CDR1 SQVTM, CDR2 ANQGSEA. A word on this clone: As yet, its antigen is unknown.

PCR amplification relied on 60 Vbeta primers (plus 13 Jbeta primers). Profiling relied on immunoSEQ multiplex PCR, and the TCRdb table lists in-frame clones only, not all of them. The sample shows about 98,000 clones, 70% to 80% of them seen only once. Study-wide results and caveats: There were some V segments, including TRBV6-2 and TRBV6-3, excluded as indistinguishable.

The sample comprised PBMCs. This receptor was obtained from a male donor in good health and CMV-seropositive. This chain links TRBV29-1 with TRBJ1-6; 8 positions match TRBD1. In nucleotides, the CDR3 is TGCAGCACCAGGACAGGGAGCAATTCACCCCTCCACTTT. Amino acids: CSTRTGSNSPLHF.